This entry describes one T cell receptor (beta chain). This CDR3 is 13 amino acids long. Trimming cost V 0 bases and J 4 bases, with 7 bases left between them. Germline CDR1 and CDR2: GTSNPN and SVGIG (reference sequence). The entry originates in a study of blood T cell repertoires in COVID-19. In the study overall: The analysed material was cDNA or gDNA that came from T cells, B-cell-depleted T cells, or PBMCs.

The assay was immunoSEQ multiplex PCR, and TCRdb's table has in-frame clones only and misses some. This sample has nearly 35,000 clones, with over 90% found just once. This receptor was taken from a human donor in a cohort sampled during active COVID-19. The source material was peripheral blood. The chain employs TRBV30 and TRBJ1-3; D unresolved. DNA of the CDR3: TGTGCCTGGAGTGTCCGCAGGGGAAACACCATATATTTT. This gives the protein CAWSVRRGNTIYF.